These T cell receptor beta chains were read from a single sample in a study of T cells after yellow fever vaccination. One entry per CDR3 protein results from TCRdb running MiXCR on the 5' RACE reads. The table has approximately 150,000 distinct CDR3 sequences, 5.5% to 8% seen once. The sample here was CD4+ T cells sorted from PBMCs, taken on the day of the first yellow fever vaccination. These receptors were collected from a man aged 18 to 29 who received the YFV17D yellow fever vaccine. The CDR3 runs from the conserved cysteine through the conserved F or W.

TRBV7-9 | CASSLRGYSANYGYTF
TRBV5-1 | CASSLSGGPQETQYF
TRBV12-3/TRBV12-4 | CASSGVAVITDTQYF
TRBV5-1 | CASSLGRQQETQYF
TRBV7-3 | CASSLGGRGNTGELFF
TRBV12-3/TRBV12-4 | CASSKGHLNEQFF
TRBV7-9 | CASSPSMLASSGEQFF
TRBV5-4 | CASGQGRGGEETQYF
TRBV5-1 | CASRDNRDMRSGELFF
TRBV29-1 | CSVTPLLISGDTEAFF
TRBV6-5 | CASRWGDTQYF
TRBV12-3/TRBV12-4 | CASSLPPSAQHF
TRBV20-1 | CSAPYGSARTDTQYF
TRBV7-2 | CASSLVAENYGYTF
TRBV7-7 | CASSLQGAPTDTQYF
TRBV6-2/TRBV6-3 | CASSPTYQGVTDQPQHF
TRBV20-1 | CSARGRRGNTYEQYF
TRBV5-1 | CASSLLGALETQYF
TRBV7-9 | CASSLGAPGTQETQYF
TRBV7-2 | CASSGGATEWDNEQFF
TRBV9 | CASSTHYNEQFF
TRBV2 | CASSVDRANTGELFF
TRBV6-5 | CASSSEGGRPSDGYTF
TRBV5-1 | CASSLGTSHTGELFF
TRBV27 | CASSLLGQINTEAFF
TRBV6-5 | CASSPFGRPQQPQHF
TRBV2 | CASSVEAAQPQHF
TRBV7-2 | CASSLQTGSSYEQYF
TRBV6-1 | CASSEQPAVVGSYGYTF
TRBV20-1 | CSARATGGRGNTIYF
TRBV6-1 | CASGYGLGTEAFF
TRBV7-3 | CASSVLAGYNEQFF
TRBV4-3 | CASSQSDINTGELFF
TRBV29-1 | CSDLTGGYTF
TRBV18 | CASSSQGDTQYF
TRBV5-5 | CASSFGTDERGYTF
TRBV12-5 | CASGLEGGYIQYF
TRBV18 | CASSPPRLAGMGDTQYF
TRBV11-2 | CASSLWGPDTQYF
TRBV24-1 | CATSDRTGETQYF
TRBV7-9 | CASSPGTVNNEQFF
TRBV20-1 | CSAKPTDRPFYEQYF
TRBV15 | CATSRDFSGANVLTF
TRBV7-9 | CASSPSAYQETQYF
TRBV3-1 | CASSRLAGGYLNEQFF
TRBV5-1 | CASSLSGPKTDTQYF
TRBV11-2 | CASSFSETPNTEAFF
TRBV6-2/TRBV6-3 | CASSYPGVSEAFF
TRBV7-2 | CASSPQAVAGGNEQFF
TRBV12-3/TRBV12-4 | CASSVYQQGETQYF
TRBV3-1 | CASSQGAPRTDTQYF
TRBV6-2/TRBV6-3 | CASSYPRDRADYGYTF
TRBV6-2/TRBV6-3 | CASSYVGQGNGPLHF
TRBV5-1 | CASSLEQEQFF
TRBV23-1 | CASRWDRGDNYEQYF
TRBV5-1 | CASSFVGTGESGANVLTF
TRBV6-2/TRBV6-3 | CATIQGTSGGVGSYNEQFF
TRBV4-1 | CASSQAAQSGVTQYF
TRBV7-9 | CASSSGQYQETQYF